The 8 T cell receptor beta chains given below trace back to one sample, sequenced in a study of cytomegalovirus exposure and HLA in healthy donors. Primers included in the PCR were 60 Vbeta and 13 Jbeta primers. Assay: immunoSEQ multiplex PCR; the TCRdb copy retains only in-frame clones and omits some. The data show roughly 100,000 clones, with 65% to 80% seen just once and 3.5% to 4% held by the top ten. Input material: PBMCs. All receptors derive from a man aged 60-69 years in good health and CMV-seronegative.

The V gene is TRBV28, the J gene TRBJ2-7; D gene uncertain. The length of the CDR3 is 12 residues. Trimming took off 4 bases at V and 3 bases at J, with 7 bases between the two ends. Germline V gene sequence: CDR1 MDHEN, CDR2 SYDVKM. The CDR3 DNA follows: TGTGCCAGCAGTTCACAGAGCTACGAGCAGTACGTC. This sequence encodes CASSSQSYEQYV.

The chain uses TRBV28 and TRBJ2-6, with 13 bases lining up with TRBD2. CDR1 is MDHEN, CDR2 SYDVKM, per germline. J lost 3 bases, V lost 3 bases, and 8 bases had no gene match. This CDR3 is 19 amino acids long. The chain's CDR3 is CASSFRTSGGVYGANVLTF. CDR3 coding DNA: TGTGCCAGCAGTTTCAGGACTAGCGGGGGAGTCTATGGGGCCAACGTCCTGACTTTC.

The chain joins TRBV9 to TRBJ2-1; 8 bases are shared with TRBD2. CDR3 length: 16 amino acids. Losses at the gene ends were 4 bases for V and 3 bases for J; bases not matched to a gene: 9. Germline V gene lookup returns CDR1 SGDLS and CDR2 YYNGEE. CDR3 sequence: CASSPRSSGVYNEQFF. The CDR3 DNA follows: TGTGCCAGCAGCCCCCGTAGTAGCGGGGTCTACAATGAGCAGTTCTTC.

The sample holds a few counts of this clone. This chain's CDR3 is CASISGVAAFF. For the CDR3, the DNA is TGTGCCAGCATCTCAGGGGTTGCAGCTTTCTTT. J is TRBJ1-1 and V is TRBV6-5; D is perhaps TRBD1 (6 bases). This CDR3 is built from 11 residues. From germline, CDR1 is MNHEY and CDR2 SVGAGI. The V gene lost 7 bases and the J gene lost 10 bases, with 13 bases spanning the gap.

DNA for the CDR3: TGTGCCAGCAGCTCCCTACAGGTTCAAGAGACCCAGTACTTC. Translating it yields CASSSLQVQETQYF. The chain is built from TRBV5-6 and TRBJ2-5, with D tentatively TRBD1 (5 bases). The germline CDR1 and CDR2 sequences are SGHDT and YYEEEE. Trimming shortened V by 3 bases and J by 2 bases, and 11 bases separated the two germline ends. The CDR3 sequence is 14 residues long.

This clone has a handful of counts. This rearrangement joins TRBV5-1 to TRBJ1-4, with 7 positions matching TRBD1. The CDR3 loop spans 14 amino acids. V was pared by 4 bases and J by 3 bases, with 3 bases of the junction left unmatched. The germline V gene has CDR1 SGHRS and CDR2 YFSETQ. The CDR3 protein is CASSHGTANEKLFF. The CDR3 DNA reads TGCGCCAGCAGCCACGGGACAGCTAATGAAAAACTGTTTTTT.

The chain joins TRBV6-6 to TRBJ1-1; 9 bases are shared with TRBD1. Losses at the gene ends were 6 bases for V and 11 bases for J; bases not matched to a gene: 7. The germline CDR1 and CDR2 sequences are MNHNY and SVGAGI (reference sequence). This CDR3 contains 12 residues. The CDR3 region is CASRTGQGHAFF. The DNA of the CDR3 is TGTGCCAGCAGAACGGGACAGGGACATGCTTTCTTT.

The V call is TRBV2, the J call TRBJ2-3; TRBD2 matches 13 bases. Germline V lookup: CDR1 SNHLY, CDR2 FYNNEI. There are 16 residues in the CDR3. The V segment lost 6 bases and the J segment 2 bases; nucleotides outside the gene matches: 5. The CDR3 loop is CASSAGLAGLTDTQYF. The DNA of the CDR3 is TGTGCCAGCAGCGCGGGACTAGCGGGACTCACAGATACGCAGTATTTT.